A selection of T cell receptor beta chains follows, all from one sample in a study of blood T cell repertoires in COVID-19. Using immunoSEQ multiplex PCR, the repertoire was profiled, and TCRdb retains in-frame clones only, with some absent. Altogether about 200,000 clones are present, around nine tenths being singletons, with the ten largest covering roughly 6%. Sequencing used peripheral blood. The origin of the receptors is a middle-aged woman who had recovered from COVID-19. Both conserved end residues are part of each CDR3. Each record gives: V gene, J gene, clone size, D gene, CDR3 protein, CDR3 DNA. A D gene is named only where the DNA matches it firmly. Size is stated for part of the rows, as once, few or many counts, or as a class when the clone is expanded.

v_call: TRBV11-1
j_call: TRBJ1-1
clone_size: .
d_call: TRBD1
cdr3_aa: CASSLAPQGAHTEAFF
cdr3_nt: TGTGCCAGCAGCTTAGCGCCCCAGGGGGCTCACACTGAAGCTTTCTTT

v_call: TRBV6-4
j_call: TRBJ2-1
clone_size: .
d_call: TRBD2
cdr3_aa: CASSVIVLADKSYNEQFF
cdr3_nt: TGTGCCAGCAGTGTCATTGTCCTAGCGGATAAATCCTACAATGAGCAGTTCTTC

v_call: TRBV28
j_call: TRBJ2-2
clone_size: .
d_call: .
cdr3_aa: CASRLEGRWAGELFF
cdr3_nt: TGTGCCAGCAGGCTAGAGGGCAGATGGGCCGGGGAGCTGTTTTTT

v_call: TRBV4-2
j_call: TRBJ1-1
clone_size: few
d_call: TRBD1
cdr3_aa: CASSQTGQGTAFF
cdr3_nt: TGTGCCAGCAGCCAAACCGGACAGGGCACGGCTTTCTTT

v_call: TRBV24-1
j_call: TRBJ2-1
clone_size: .
d_call: .
cdr3_aa: CATSPSADYNEQFF
cdr3_nt: TGTGCCACCTCCCCTAGTGCCGACTACAATGAGCAGTTCTTC

v_call: TRBV4-2
j_call: TRBJ1-6
clone_size: .
d_call: TRBD1
cdr3_aa: CASSPRTGESSPLHF
cdr3_nt: TGTGCCAGCAGCCCCAGGACAGGGGAAAGTTCACCCCTCCACTTT

v_call: TRBV30
j_call: TRBJ2-7
clone_size: .
d_call: .
cdr3_aa: CAWKLRGSYEQYF
cdr3_nt: TGTGCCTGGAAGCTTAGGGGAAGCTACGAGCAGTACTTC

v_call: TRBV4-1
j_call: TRBJ2-7
clone_size: .
d_call: TRBD2
cdr3_aa: CASSQEMASGRSYEQYF
cdr3_nt: TGCGCCAGCAGCCAAGAAATGGCCTCCGGGAGGTCCTACGAGCAGTACTTC

v_call: TRBV30
j_call: TRBJ1-1
clone_size: once
d_call: .
cdr3_aa: CAWSVGASAEAFF
cdr3_nt: TGTGCCTGGAGTGTGGGGGCGTCGGCTGAAGCTTTCTTT

v_call: TRBV18
j_call: TRBJ2-7
clone_size: .
d_call: TRBD1
cdr3_aa: CASSPIGTGTTYEQYF
cdr3_nt: TGTGCCAGCTCACCAATCGGGACAGGGACAACCTACGAGCAGTACTTC

v_call: TRBV28
j_call: TRBJ1-6
clone_size: .
d_call: TRBD1
cdr3_aa: CASSLSGQINSPLHF
cdr3_nt: TGTGCCAGCAGTTTATCGGGACAGATAAATTCACCCCTCCACTTT

v_call: TRBV3-1/TRBV3-2
j_call: TRBJ2-6
clone_size: .
d_call: TRBD2
cdr3_aa: CASSQEIAGGSGANVLTF
cdr3_nt: TGTGCCAGCAGCCAAGAAATAGCGGGCGGCTCTGGGGCCAACGTCCTGACTTTC

v_call: TRBV7-6
j_call: TRBJ2-1
clone_size: .
d_call: .
cdr3_aa: CASSPSLNEQFF
cdr3_nt: TGTGCCAGCAGCCCTTCCCTCAATGAGCAGTTCTTC

v_call: TRBV6-5
j_call: TRBJ2-1
clone_size: .
d_call: TRBD1
cdr3_aa: CASSNTGDEQFF
cdr3_nt: TGTGCCAGCAGCAACACAGGGGATGAGCAGTTCTTC

v_call: TRBV7-8
j_call: TRBJ1-5
clone_size: .
d_call: .
cdr3_aa: CASSLGRGSNQPQHF
cdr3_nt: TGTGCCAGCAGCTTAGGGAGGGGTAGCAATCAGCCCCAGCATTTT

v_call: TRBV15
j_call: TRBJ2-1
clone_size: .
d_call: TRBD2
cdr3_aa: CATSREVGGFSNEQFF
cdr3_nt: TGTGCCACCAGCAGAGAAGTGGGGGGGTTCAGCAATGAGCAGTTCTTC

v_call: TRBV5-1
j_call: TRBJ2-1
clone_size: once
d_call: TRBD2
cdr3_aa: CASSLIAGDTYNEQFF
cdr3_nt: TGCGCCAGCAGCCTTATAGCGGGAGATACCTACAATGAGCAGTTCTTC

v_call: TRBV9
j_call: TRBJ2-3
clone_size: .
d_call: TRBD2
cdr3_aa: CASSVGGLAGGDTQYF
cdr3_nt: TGTGCCAGCAGCGTGGGGGGACTAGCGGGAGGAGATACGCAGTATTTT

v_call: TRBV4-3
j_call: TRBJ2-3
clone_size: .
d_call: TRBD1
cdr3_aa: CASSQDYGQGAADTQYF
cdr3_nt: TGCGCCAGCAGCCAAGATTATGGACAGGGGGCAGCAGATACGCAGTATTTT

v_call: TRBV7-2
j_call: TRBJ2-5
clone_size: once
d_call: TRBD2
cdr3_aa: CASSLRPSGEETQYF
cdr3_nt: TGTGCCAGCAGCTTACGGCCTAGCGGGGAAGAGACCCAGTACTTC

v_call: TRBV5-1
j_call: TRBJ2-7
clone_size: .
d_call: .
cdr3_aa: CASSPSLSASSYEQYF
cdr3_nt: TGCGCCAGCAGCCCATCGTTGTCAGCGAGCTCCTACGAGCAGTACTTC

v_call: TRBV11-3
j_call: TRBJ2-2
clone_size: once
d_call: .
cdr3_aa: CASSLDGGNTGELFF
cdr3_nt: TGTGCCAGCAGCTTAGATGGCGGGAACACCGGGGAGCTGTTTTTT

v_call: TRBV5-4
j_call: TRBJ1-2
clone_size: .
d_call: .
cdr3_aa: CASSLASDGYTF
cdr3_nt: TGTGCCAGCAGCTTGGCCAGTGATGGCTACACCTTC

v_call: TRBV28
j_call: TRBJ1-3
clone_size: .
d_call: .
cdr3_aa: CASTWQGMGGNTIYF
cdr3_nt: TGTGCCAGCACGTGGCAGGGGATGGGGGGAAACACCATATATTTT

v_call: TRBV7-2
j_call: TRBJ2-5
clone_size: .
d_call: TRBD1
cdr3_aa: CASSTRTGGETQYF
cdr3_nt: TGTGCCAGCAGCACCCGGACAGGGGGGGAGACCCAGTACTTC

v_call: TRBV12-3/TRBV12-4
j_call: TRBJ2-7
clone_size: .
d_call: .
cdr3_aa: CASSATSSYEQYF
cdr3_nt: TGTGCCAGCAGTGCAACTAGTTCTTACGAGCAGTACTTC

v_call: TRBV3-1/TRBV3-2
j_call: TRBJ2-3
clone_size: .
d_call: TRBD1
cdr3_aa: CASSQDSTGRTQYF
cdr3_nt: TGTGCCAGCAGCCAAGATTCGACAGGGCGAACGCAGTATTTT

v_call: TRBV7-8
j_call: TRBJ1-6
clone_size: .
d_call: .
cdr3_aa: CASRPTGMGFNSPLHF
cdr3_nt: TGTGCCAGCAGACCCACAGGGATGGGTTTTAATTCACCCCTCCACTTT

v_call: TRBV19
j_call: TRBJ2-7
clone_size: .
d_call: .
cdr3_aa: CASSGLGGKQYF
cdr3_nt: TGTGCCAGTAGTGGTTTAGGGGGAAAGCAGTACTTC